This T cell receptor (beta chain) was sequenced during a study of CD8+ T cells in alopecia areata. Study at large: The investigators scored severity in treated patients by the percentage of affected scalp area. Findings of the study overall: One nonresponder leaves baseline CD8+ expansion's link to response uncertain.

The CDR3 contains 15 residues. Trimming removed 2 bases at V and 5 bases at J, with 10 bases between. CDR1 is KGHSH, CDR2 LQKENI, per germline. Regarding this clone: Its antigen is not known.

Regarding treatment: oral pan-JAK inhibitor, 5-10 mg twice daily. Extraction of RNA preceded its reverse transcription into cDNA, which served as the sequencing template. Generated by immunoSEQ multiplex PCR, the TCRdb table keeps only in-frame clones and is missing some. The table shows fewer than 250,000 clones, with 50% to 70% occurring only once. The material was CD4+ T cells sorted from blood, obtained at week 49, from a patient treated with tofacitinib. The chain employs TRBV18 and TRBJ1-6; TRBD1 might be the D (5 bases). The receptor comes from a human donor with alopecia areata. CDR3 in DNA: TGTGCCAGCTCACCAACCGACAGTGATAATTCACCCCTCCACTTT. Protein sequence: CASSPTDSDNSPLHF.